These T cell receptor beta chains were read from a single sample in a study of blood T cell repertoires in COVID-19. Using immunoSEQ multiplex PCR, the repertoire was profiled, and TCRdb retains in-frame clones only, with some absent. The sample contains approximately 230,000 clones, around 88% of which appear only once. The specimen was peripheral blood. The origin of the receptors is a woman aged 25 to 39 with COVID-19, enrolled during active disease. The CDR3 runs from the conserved cysteine through the conserved F or W. The D gene is left open where the match is weak. Some rows have no size entry. The others give once, few or many, or a class for an expanded clone.

TRBV6-5	TRBJ2-1	15	TRBD2	.	CASQTSGGGPEEQFF	TGTGCCAGCCAGACTAGCGGGGGGGGGCCTGAGGAGCAGTTCTTC
TRBV7-2	TRBJ2-1	19	.	.	CASSSRGSGEGRSYNEQFF	TGTGCCAGCAGCAGTAGGGGGTCCGGGGAGGGGAGGTCCTACAATGAGCAGTTCTTC
TRBV20-1	TRBJ2-7	13	TRBD1	.	CSAGETGGSEQYF	TGCAGTGCTGGTGAGACAGGGGGGTCGGAGCAGTACTTC
TRBV2	TRBJ1-5	14	TRBD1	.	CASSRQGEDQPQHF	TGTGCCAGCAGTAGACAGGGGGAAGATCAGCCCCAGCATTTT
TRBV6-2/TRBV6-3	TRBJ1-1	14	.	once	CASSYSNRDTEAFF	TGTGCCAGCAGTTACTCTAACAGGGACACTGAAGCTTTCTTT
TRBV7-2	TRBJ2-3	16	.	.	CASSPLGAGATDTQYF	TGTGCCAGCAGCCCCCTTGGGGCAGGGGCCACAGATACGCAGTATTTT
TRBV19	TRBJ1-5	16	.	.	CASSPTPGVGTQPQHF	TGTGCCAGTAGTCCGACACCAGGGGTCGGCACTCAGCCCCAGCATTTT
TRBV25-1	TRBJ2-1	14	.	.	CASSEFGEVNEQFF	TGTGCCAGCAGTGAGTTCGGGGAGGTGAATGAGCAGTTCTTC
TRBV7-2	TRBJ1-1	15	TRBD1	.	CASSYFDRVNTEAFF	TGTGCCAGCAGCTACTTCGACAGGGTGAACACTGAAGCTTTCTTT
TRBV13	TRBJ1-3	14	.	.	CASSSSGSGNTIYF	TGTGCCAGCAGCTCATCGGGCTCTGGAAACACCATATATTTT
TRBV28	TRBJ1-2	15	TRBD1	.	CASSLEQGARYGYTF	TGTGCCAGCAGTTTGGAACAGGGGGCCCGCTATGGCTACACCTTC
TRBV7-9	TRBJ1-2	17	TRBD1	.	CASSIKFPGQGLKGYTF	TGTGCCAGCAGCATAAAATTCCCGGGACAGGGATTGAAGGGCTACACCTTC
TRBV6-5	TRBJ1-6	15	.	.	CASSYYQGGDSPLHF	TGTGCCAGCAGTTACTACCAGGGTGGGGATTCACCCCTCCACTTT
TRBV28	TRBJ1-3	16	TRBD1	few	CASSLSQTGLGNTIYF	TGTGCCAGCAGTTTATCCCAGACAGGGCTGGGAAACACCATATATTTT
TRBV20-1	TRBJ2-1	16	TRBD2	.	CSASPMGGGAYNEQFF	TGCAGTGCTAGTCCTATGGGGGGGGGTGCCTACAATGAGCAGTTCTTC
TRBV18	TRBJ1-2	15	TRBD1	.	CASSRRGQGDYGYTF	TGTGCCAGCTCACGTCGGGGACAGGGCGACTATGGCTACACCTTC
TRBV18	TRBJ2-4	18	.	.	CASSPPGQGIGAKNIQYF	TGTGCCAGCTCACCACCGGGGCAGGGGATTGGGGCCAAAAACATTCAGTACTTC
TRBV29-1	TRBJ2-2	12	.	.	CSAHRDTGELFF	TGCAGCGCCCACAGGGATACCGGGGAGCTGTTTTTT
TRBV5-1	TRBJ1-6	17	TRBD1	.	CASSFLDRSSYNSPLHF	TGCGCCAGCAGCTTCCTGGACAGGAGCTCCTATAATTCACCCCTCCACTTT
TRBV18	TRBJ1-1	19	TRBD1	.	CASSPRYGTGGQGNTEAFF	TGTGCCAGCTCACCACGATATGGGACAGGGGGACAGGGGAACACTGAAGCTTTCTTT
TRBV11-2	TRBJ2-1	16	TRBD1	.	CASSPRDSPQGNEQFF	TGTGCCAGCAGCCCCCGGGACAGCCCCCAGGGGAATGAGCAGTTCTTC
TRBV13	TRBJ2-3	13	.	.	CASSSLASDTQYF	TGTGCCAGCAGCTCACTAGCTTCAGATACGCAGTATTTT
TRBV10-3	TRBJ1-1	16	TRBD1	.	CAISEGTGVWNTEAFF	TGTGCCATCAGTGAAGGGACAGGGGTTTGGAACACTGAAGCTTTCTTT
TRBV27	TRBJ2-3	17	TRBD1	.	CASSHQRVTGTTDTQYF	TGTGCCAGCAGCCACCAACGAGTGACAGGGACCACAGATACGCAGTATTTT
TRBV10-2	TRBJ2-3	13	.	.	CASNTGSAGSQYF	TGCGCCAGCAACACCGGTTCGGCGGGATCGCAGTATTTT
TRBV19	TRBJ2-3	15	TRBD2	.	CASSPILTSRDTQYF	TGTGCCAGTAGCCCCATCTTGACTAGCAGAGATACGCAGTATTTT
TRBV19	TRBJ1-2	14	.	.	CASSSYRVGYGYTF	TGTGCCAGTAGTAGCTACAGGGTTGGCTATGGCTACACCTTC
TRBV29-1	TRBJ1-1	13	TRBD1	.	CSVVGTANTEAFF	TGCAGCGTTGTGGGGACAGCGAACACTGAAGCTTTCTTT
TRBV2	TRBJ2-3	14	TRBD1	.	CASSRDSQRDTQYF	TGTGCCAGCAGCCGGGACAGCCAACGAGATACGCAGTATTTT
TRBV3-1/TRBV3-2	TRBJ1-1	14	.	.	CASTQGGGNTEAFF	TGTGCCAGCACCCAAGGGGGGGGTAACACTGAAGCTTTCTTT
TRBV10-1	TRBJ2-1	19	TRBD2	.	CASSEYPSRGAGTHNEQFF	TGCGCCAGCAGTGAGTATCCCTCCCGGGGAGCGGGGACCCACAATGAGCAGTTCTTC
TRBV11-3	TRBJ2-2	16	TRBD1	.	CASSPGVRGRTGELFF	TGTGCCAGCAGCCCCGGGGTCAGGGGGAGAACCGGGGAGCTGTTTTTT
TRBV5-8	TRBJ1-1	14	.	.	CASSFNSPGTEAFF	TGTGCCAGCAGCTTTAACTCCCCGGGGACTGAAGCTTTCTTT
TRBV9	TRBJ2-3	16	TRBD2	once	CASTYGLAGITDTQYF	TGTGCCAGCACGTACGGACTAGCGGGGATCACAGATACGCAGTATTTT
TRBV18	TRBJ2-5	16	.	.	CASSPAVGRSGETQYF	TGTGCCAGCTCACCAGCTGTCGGGAGAAGTGGAGAGACCCAGTACTTC
TRBV2	TRBJ1-1	15	.	once	CASSDYSTLNTEAFF	TGTGCCAGCAGTGACTATTCGACACTGAACACTGAAGCTTTCTTT
TRBV24-1	TRBJ2-3	16	TRBD2	.	CATSDLGRGGTDTQYF	TGTGCCACCAGTGATTTGGGGCGGGGGGGCACAGATACGCAGTATTTT
TRBV5-5	TRBJ1-5	16	.	.	CASSLGTGSNYQPQHF	TGTGCCAGCAGCTTGGGAACCGGGAGCAATTATCAGCCCCAGCATTTT
TRBV5-5	TRBJ2-3	15	.	.	CASSFRSGALDTQYF	TGTGCCAGCAGCTTTCGTTCGGGAGCTCTAGATACGCAGTATTTT
TRBV5-4	TRBJ1-5	15	.	.	CASSLGTGANQPQHF	TGTGCCAGCAGCTTGGGCACAGGTGCTAATCAGCCCCAGCATTTT
TRBV20-1	TRBJ2-7	14	TRBD2	.	CSASSSGRVYEQYF	TGCAGTGCTAGTTCTTCGGGGAGGGTCTACGAGCAGTACTTC
TRBV19	TRBJ1-1	14	.	.	CASSIGGLNTEAFF	TGTGCCAGTAGTATAGGAGGGTTGAACACTGAAGCTTTCTTT
TRBV7-9	TRBJ2-5	15	.	.	CASSLVLAKQETQYF	TGTGCCAGCAGCTTAGTGTTGGCCAAGCAAGAGACCCAGTACTTC
TRBV7-2	TRBJ2-3	21	TRBD2	.	CASSLAPRLAGGPSVSDTQYF	TGTGCCAGCAGCTTAGCCCCTCGACTAGCGGGGGGGCCATCAGTTTCAGATACGCAGTATTTT
TRBV7-7	TRBJ2-1	15	.	.	CASSLVIAAYNEQFF	TGTGCTAGCAGCTTGGTAATAGCGGCCTACAATGAGCAGTTCTTC
TRBV6-2/TRBV6-3	TRBJ2-7	16	TRBD1	.	CASSYSLVQGDYEQYF	TGTGCCAGCAGTTACTCGTTGGTACAGGGGGACTACGAGCAGTACTTC
TRBV6-4	TRBJ2-3	14	.	.	CASSDREGADTQYF	TGTGCCAGCAGTGACAGGGAAGGGGCAGATACGCAGTATTTT
TRBV7-8	TRBJ1-2	14	TRBD1	.	CASSPGTGDYGYTF	TGTGCCAGCAGCCCCGGGACAGGGGACTATGGCTACACCTTC